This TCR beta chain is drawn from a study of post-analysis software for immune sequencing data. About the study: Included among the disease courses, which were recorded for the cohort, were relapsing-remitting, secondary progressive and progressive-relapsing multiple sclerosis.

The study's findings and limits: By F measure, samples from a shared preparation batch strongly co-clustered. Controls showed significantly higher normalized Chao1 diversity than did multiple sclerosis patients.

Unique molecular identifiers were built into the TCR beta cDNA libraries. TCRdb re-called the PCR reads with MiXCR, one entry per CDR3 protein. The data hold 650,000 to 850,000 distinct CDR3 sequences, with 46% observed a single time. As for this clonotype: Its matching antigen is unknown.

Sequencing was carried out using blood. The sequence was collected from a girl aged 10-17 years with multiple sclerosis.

CDR3 amino acids: CSATKTGFNQPQHF. CDR3 DNA: TGCAGTGCTACCAAGACAGGGTTCAATCAGCCCCAGCATTTT. This chain uses TRBV20-1 with TRBJ1-5, with 7 bases aligning to TRBD1. CDR3 length: 14 amino acids. Germline CDR1 and CDR2: DFQATT and SNEGSKA (reference sequence). V was clipped by 4 bases and J by 3 bases; unmatched bases: 6.